This T cell receptor (beta chain) was observed in a study of T cells after yellow fever vaccination. V lost 3 bases and J lost 5, with 10 bases in between. Germline values: CDR1 DFQATT, CDR2 SNEGSKA (reference sequence). CDR3 length: 12 amino acids. This clonotype came up many times. What it binds is not known. TCRdb re-called the 5' RACE reads with MiXCR, one entry per CDR3 protein. The table lists some 500,000 distinct CDR3 sequences, approximately 13% of them singletons, with over 12% in the top ten. General study findings and limits: The study found a weaker secondary response that peaked faster, day 5 versus 15. The booster saw the reappearance of most primary-vaccination clones (approximately 97% CD4, almost 90% CD8).

The origin of this receptor is a man aged 25-45 years who received the YFV17D yellow fever vaccine. Here the sequenced sample was PBMCs, taken on the day of the yellow fever booster vaccination. The rearrangement links TRBV20-1 to TRBJ2-5, with D unresolved. CDR3 protein: CSARVPEETQYF. The CDR3 bases are TGCAGTGCTAGGGTCCCGGAGGAGACCCAGTACTTC.